This TCR beta chain was identified during a study of shared clonotypes between healthy human individuals. Overall study results and limits: What naive subsets generally showed was a larger estimated richness than memory subsets showed.

This CDR3 region has 16 residues. V was clipped by 3 bases and J by 7 bases; unmatched bases: 14. Germline assignment: CDR1 LNHDA and CDR2 SQIVND (reference sequence). This table comes from immunoSEQ multiplex PCR, and its TCRdb copy is limited to in-frame clones, with some not included. Seen here are approximately 330,000 clones, around 70% observed once, and the top ten hold 8% to 13%. This clone has only one observation. Antigen unknown. This TCR was recovered from a man younger than 45 in good health. This rearrangement joins TRBV19 to TRBJ1-1; 7 nucleotides align to TRBD1. The source material was memory CD4+ T cells sorted from blood. The subset: CD45RA-negative fraction. The CDR3 region is CASSMSGFNRGGEAFF. The DNA of the CDR3 is TGTGCCAGTAGTATGTCTGGGTTTAACAGGGGCGGTGAAGCTTTCTTT.